The 9 T cell receptor beta chains below all came from one sample that was sequenced in a study of CD8+CD57+ T cells in acquired aplastic anemia. Patients chosen for sequencing had CD8+CD57+ cells that had expanded, as shown by flow cytometry. Using genomic DNA as the template, TCR beta VDJ and CDR3 profiling was carried out. TCRdb itself ran the reads through MiXCR, one entry per CDR3 protein. The data hold 150,000 to 200,000 distinct CDR3 sequences, with about 50% observed a single time. The material sequenced was sorted CD4+, CD8+, or CD8+CD57+ T cells (not recorded which) from PBMCs. All receptors come from a human donor with aplastic anemia.

The chain carries TRBV2 and TRBJ1-1, with D uncertain. The CDR3 is 12 amino acids. The germline gives CDR1 SNHLY, CDR2 FYNNEI. Deletions cut 5 bases from V and 4 bases from J, with 8 bases between. DNA for the CDR3: TGTGCCAGCAGTAGGTTGGGCACTGAAGCTTTCTTT. Protein product: CASSRLGTEAFF.

This sequence joins TRBV7-9 and TRBJ2-7; 10 bases are shared with TRBD1. The CDR3 spans 14 residues. The V gene end was trimmed by 5 bases and the J gene end by 5 bases; junction bases not matched to a gene: 6. In germline, CDR1 is SEHNR, CDR2 FQNEAQ (reference sequence). This CDR3 reads CASSPTGQGNEQYF. The CDR3, as DNA: TGTGCCAGCAGCCCAACGGGACAGGGGAACGAGCAGTACTTC. The whole variable domain, remainder taken from reference TRBV7-9 and TRBJ2-7, is DTGVSQNPRHKITKRGQNVTFRCDPISEHNRLYWYRQTLGQGPEFLTYFQNEAQLEKSRLLSDRFSAERPKGSFSTLEIQRTEQGDSAMYLCASSPTGQGNEQYFGPGTRLTVT.

The rearrangement links TRBV24-1 to TRBJ2-2, with 9 bases lining up with TRBD2. Germline values: CDR1 KGHDR, CDR2 SFDVKD. The CDR3 has 16 residues. Losses at the gene ends were 5 bases for V and 6 bases for J; bases not matched to a gene: 9. This CDR3 reads CATSAASGILSGELFF. The CDR3 DNA is TGTGCCACCAGTGCGGCTAGCGGGATTTTATCCGGGGAGCTGTTTTTT.

The chain uses TRBV5-1 and TRBJ2-7, with TRBD1 identical over 10 bases. CDR1 and CDR2 from the germline V gene are SGHRS and YFSETQ. After removal of 5 bases from V and 2 bases from J, the junction contained 4 bases not matched to a gene. The CDR3 loop spans 14 amino acids. CDR3 coding DNA: TGCGCCAGCAGGAGGACAGGGGGGACCTACGAGCAGTACTTC. The encoded protein is CASRRTGGTYEQYF.

This rearrangement joins TRBV12-3 or TRBV12-4 to TRBJ1-1, with D possibly being TRBD1 (5 bases). The CDR3 length is 13 residues. Trimming cost V 3 bases and J 4 bases, with 9 bases left between them. This CDR3 reads CASSFGRVTEAFF. CDR3 coding DNA: TGTGCCAGCAGTTTCGGCAGGGTCACTGAAGCTTTCTTT.

This clonotype was detected only a few times. V usage is TRBV20-1 and J usage is TRBJ2-5; D is uncertain. V dropped 4 bases and J dropped 4 bases, with 13 bases sitting between them. Germline V gives CDR1 DFQATT, CDR2 SNEGSKA (reference sequence). The CDR3 is 13 residues long. CDR3 loop: CSANARSLETQYF. In nucleotides, the CDR3 is TGCAGTGCTAATGCCAGGTCCTTAGAGACCCAGTACTTC.

This clonotype was detected ten times or more. V usage is TRBV24-1 and J usage is TRBJ2-1; D is ambiguous. The CDR3 length is 15 residues. The germline V gene has CDR1 KGHDR and CDR2 SFDVKD. The V end lost 4 bases, the J end lost 3 bases, and 12 bases lay between the germline ends. The CDR3 is CATSDKGPGYNEQFF. CDR3 nucleotides: TGTGCCACCAGTGACAAGGGCCCTGGCTACAATGAGCAGTTCTTC.

This clonotype has a handful of counts. DNA of the CDR3: TGTGCCAGCAGGGACAGGGGAGCGCCCCAGCATTTT. Amino acid sequence: CASRDRGAPQHF. The rearrangement links TRBV2 to TRBJ1-5; TRBD1 matches at 9 bases. V dropped 6 bases and J dropped 9; count of bases not matched to a gene: 3. Germline CDR1 SNHLY, CDR2 FYNNEI. The CDR3 has 12 residues.

Note on this clonotype: The junction and the germline gene differ at one end; a read error may be behind it. The chain uses TRBV19 and TRBJ1-4; 7 positions agree with TRBD1. Germline V gene sequence: CDR1 LNHDA, CDR2 SQIVND (reference sequence). The CDR3 spans 12 residues. As DNA, the CDR3 is TGTGCCAGCTCCCACAGGGGTGAAAACCTGTTTTTT. Protein sequence: CASSHRGENLFF.